A selection of T cell receptor beta chains follows, all from one sample in a study of blood T cell repertoires in COVID-19. Clones were read by immunoSEQ multiplex PCR, and TCRdb kept only the in-frame ones, dropping some. Here the sample spans over 13,000 clones, 90% being singletons. Input material: peripheral blood. The receptor source for this set is a human donor in a cohort sampled during active COVID-19. Both conserved end residues are part of each CDR3. D genes are given only for firm matches. For some rows the clone size is stated as once, few or many, or as a class when expanded; others skip it.

abundance: NA
v_gene: TRBV5-6
d_gene: NA
j_gene: TRBJ2-1
CDR3aa: CASSLGVPSSYNEQFF
CDR3nt: TGTGCCAGCAGCTTGGGAGTTCCGAGCTCCTACAATGAGCAGTTCTTC

abundance: NA
v_gene: TRBV5-6
d_gene: TRBD1
j_gene: TRBJ2-1
CDR3aa: CASSSPGQGTFRSYNEQFF
CDR3nt: TGTGCCAGCAGCTCTCCGGGACAGGGAACTTTTCGGTCCTACAATGAGCAGTTCTTC

abundance: NA
v_gene: TRBV21-1
d_gene: NA
j_gene: TRBJ1-2
CDR3aa: CASSKYGSVYGYTF
CDR3nt: TGTGCCAGCAGCAAATACGGGTCGGTCTATGGCTACACCTTC

abundance: NA
v_gene: TRBV5-6
d_gene: TRBD1
j_gene: TRBJ2-3
CDR3aa: CASSLNRGSSTDTQYF
CDR3nt: TGTGCCAGCAGCTTGAACAGGGGTTCATCCACAGATACGCAGTATTTT

abundance: NA
v_gene: TRBV3-1/TRBV3-2
d_gene: NA
j_gene: TRBJ1-1
CDR3aa: CASSQGWAVKTEAFF
CDR3nt: TGTGCCAGCAGCCAAGGGTGGGCAGTAAAGACTGAAGCTTTCTTT

abundance: NA
v_gene: TRBV7-2
d_gene: NA
j_gene: TRBJ1-2
CDR3aa: CASSFREGHGYTF
CDR3nt: TGTGCCAGCAGCTTTAGGGAGGGTCATGGCTACACCTTC

abundance: NA
v_gene: TRBV19
d_gene: NA
j_gene: TRBJ1-2
CDR3aa: CASSMDGSGGYGYTF
CDR3nt: TGTGCCAGTAGTATGGATGGGTCCGGCGGCTATGGCTACACCTTC

abundance: NA
v_gene: TRBV6-5
d_gene: TRBD2
j_gene: TRBJ2-7
CDR3aa: CASSLGTSDLNEQYF
CDR3nt: TGTGCCAGCAGCCTAGGGACTAGCGACCTTAACGAGCAGTACTTC

abundance: once
v_gene: TRBV28
d_gene: NA
j_gene: TRBJ1-1
CDR3aa: CASSLVYTEAFF
CDR3nt: TGTGCCAGCAGTTTAGTCTACACTGAAGCTTTCTTT

abundance: NA
v_gene: TRBV12-3/TRBV12-4
d_gene: NA
j_gene: TRBJ1-6
CDR3aa: CASSLSGNSPLHF
CDR3nt: TGTGCCAGCAGTTTATCGGGGAATTCACCCCTCCACTTT

abundance: NA
v_gene: TRBV7-3
d_gene: NA
j_gene: TRBJ1-6
CDR3aa: CASSLTSGDNSPPHF
CDR3nt: TGTGCCAGCAGCTTAACGTCAGGGGATAATTCACCCCCCCACTTT

abundance: NA
v_gene: TRBV6-5
d_gene: NA
j_gene: TRBJ1-6
CDR3aa: CASRGTLSPLHF
CDR3nt: TGTGCCAGCAGGGGGACTTTATCACCCCTCCACTTT

abundance: NA
v_gene: TRBV21-1
d_gene: NA
j_gene: TRBJ2-5
CDR3aa: CASSSGLAPQETQYF
CDR3nt: TGTGCCAGCAGCAGCGGACTAGCCCCACAAGAGACCCAGTACTTC

abundance: NA
v_gene: TRBV5-6
d_gene: NA
j_gene: TRBJ1-6
CDR3aa: CASSSGTPNSPLHF
CDR3nt: TGTGCCAGCAGCTCCGGGACACCGAATTCACCCCTCCACTTT

abundance: NA
v_gene: TRBV18
d_gene: NA
j_gene: TRBJ2-1
CDR3aa: CASSPPGLDSYNEQFF
CDR3nt: TGTGCCAGCTCACCACCGGGACTGGACTCCTACAATGAGCAGTTCTTC

abundance: NA
v_gene: TRBV24-1
d_gene: TRBD1
j_gene: TRBJ1-2
CDR3aa: CATSDGMGQINYGYTF
CDR3nt: TGTGCCACCAGTGATGGGATGGGACAGATTAACTATGGCTACACCTTC

abundance: NA
v_gene: TRBV5-4
d_gene: NA
j_gene: TRBJ2-1
CDR3aa: CASSSNLQGEQFF
CDR3nt: TGTGCCAGCAGCTCCAACCTTCAGGGGGAGCAGTTCTTC

abundance: NA
v_gene: TRBV27
d_gene: NA
j_gene: TRBJ1-4
CDR3aa: CASSPYATNEKLFF
CDR3nt: TGTGCCAGCAGCCCGTATGCAACTAATGAAAAACTGTTTTTT

abundance: NA
v_gene: TRBV11-3
d_gene: TRBD2
j_gene: TRBJ2-1
CDR3aa: CASSLDRSGAEQFF
CDR3nt: TGTGCCAGCAGCTTAGATAGGAGCGGGGCCGAGCAGTTCTTC

abundance: NA
v_gene: TRBV9
d_gene: NA
j_gene: TRBJ2-2
CDR3aa: CASSVEGALDTGELFF
CDR3nt: TGTGCCAGCAGCGTTGAGGGCGCTTTGGACACCGGGGAGCTGTTTTTT